The clone carrying this TCR beta chain is a singleton in its sample. Its antigen is as yet unknown. Germline and junction disagree at one end, which may indicate a read error. The CDR3 spans 14 residues. Germline loops: CDR1 SNHLY, CDR2 FYNNEI. These data come from a study of cytomegalovirus exposure and HLA in healthy donors. The primer mix had 60 Vbeta and 13 Jbeta primers. Method: immunoSEQ multiplex PCR; TCRdb's copy keeps in-frame clones and lacks some. The data hold under 150,000 clones, with more than 75% observed a single time. The study, taken as a whole, reports: Reportedly, a later analysis found an Asian-associated ancestry cluster had fewer N-insertions than the roughly 700-donor mean. Some 150 TCR beta chains were listed as cytomegalovirus-associated.

The receptor's source is a woman aged 40 to 50 in good health and CMV-seropositive. The sample comprised PBMCs. The rearrangement links TRBV2 to TRBJ2-1; the D is unclear. CDR3 region: CTSSELSSYNEQFF. The CDR3 nucleotides are TGTACCAGCAGTGAGTTGAGCTCCTACAATGAGCAGTTCTTC.